One T cell receptor beta chain is described in this entry. Its antigen is unidentified. Following RNA extraction, reverse transcription yielded cDNA that acted as the sequencing template. TCRdb keeps only in-frame clones here, not all; method: immunoSEQ multiplex PCR. The sample carries hundreds of thousands of clones, about two thirds recorded once. The ends lost 3 bases at V and 7 bases at J; junction bases unmatched: 8. This CDR3 contains 16 residues. In germline, CDR1 is SGHNT, CDR2 YYREEE (reference sequence). This specimen belongs to a study of CD8+ T cells in alopecia areata. Study outcomes and limitations: For lesional scalp, especially alopecia totalis/universalis, clonality was higher than in normal scalp. Against the mouse data, patients shared TCRs less clearly, possibly for HLA reasons. Sequences from scalp samples also cover resident alphabeta T cells of normal skin.

Both peripheral blood and punch biopsies of lesional scalp skin were obtained from patients who had alopecia areata. The chain uses TRBV5-4 and TRBJ1-6; the match to TRBD1 covers 9 bases. This sample comprised CD4+ T cells sorted from blood, obtained at week 0. This receptor was taken from a human donor with alopecia areata. The CDR3: CASSSVPGTGNSPLHF. The CDR3 DNA sequence: TGTGCCAGCAGCTCAGTCCCCGGGACAGGGAATTCACCCCTCCACTTT.